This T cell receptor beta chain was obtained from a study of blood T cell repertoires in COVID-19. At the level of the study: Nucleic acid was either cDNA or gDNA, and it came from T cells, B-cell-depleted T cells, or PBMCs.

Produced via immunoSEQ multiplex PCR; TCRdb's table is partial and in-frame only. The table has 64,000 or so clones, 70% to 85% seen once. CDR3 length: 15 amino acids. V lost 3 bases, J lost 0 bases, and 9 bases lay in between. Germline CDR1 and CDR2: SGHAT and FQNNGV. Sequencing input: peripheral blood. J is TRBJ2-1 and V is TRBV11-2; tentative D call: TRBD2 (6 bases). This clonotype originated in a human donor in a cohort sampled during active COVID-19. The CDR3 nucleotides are TGTGCCAGCAGCTTGGGGACTCGCTCCTACAATGAGCAGTTCTTC. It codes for CASSLGTRSYNEQFF. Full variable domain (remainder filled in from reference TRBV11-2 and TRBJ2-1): EAGVAQSPRYKIIEKRQSVAFWCNPISGHATLYWYQQILGQGPKLLIQFQNNGVVDDSQLPKDRFSAERLKGVDSTLKIQPAKLEDSAVYLCASSLGTRSYNEQFFGPGTRLTVL.